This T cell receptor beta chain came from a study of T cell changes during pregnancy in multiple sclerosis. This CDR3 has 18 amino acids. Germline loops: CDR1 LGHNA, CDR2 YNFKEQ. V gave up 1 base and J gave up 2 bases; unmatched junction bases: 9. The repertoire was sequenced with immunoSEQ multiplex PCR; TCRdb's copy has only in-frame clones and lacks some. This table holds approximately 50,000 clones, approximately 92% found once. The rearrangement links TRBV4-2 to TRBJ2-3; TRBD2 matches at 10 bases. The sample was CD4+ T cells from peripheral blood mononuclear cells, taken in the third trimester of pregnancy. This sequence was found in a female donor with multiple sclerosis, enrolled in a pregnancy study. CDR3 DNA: TGTGCCAGCAGCCAAGGGCTAGCGGGAGTCCCGCTCACAGATACGCAGTATTTT. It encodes CASSQGLAGVPLTDTQYF.